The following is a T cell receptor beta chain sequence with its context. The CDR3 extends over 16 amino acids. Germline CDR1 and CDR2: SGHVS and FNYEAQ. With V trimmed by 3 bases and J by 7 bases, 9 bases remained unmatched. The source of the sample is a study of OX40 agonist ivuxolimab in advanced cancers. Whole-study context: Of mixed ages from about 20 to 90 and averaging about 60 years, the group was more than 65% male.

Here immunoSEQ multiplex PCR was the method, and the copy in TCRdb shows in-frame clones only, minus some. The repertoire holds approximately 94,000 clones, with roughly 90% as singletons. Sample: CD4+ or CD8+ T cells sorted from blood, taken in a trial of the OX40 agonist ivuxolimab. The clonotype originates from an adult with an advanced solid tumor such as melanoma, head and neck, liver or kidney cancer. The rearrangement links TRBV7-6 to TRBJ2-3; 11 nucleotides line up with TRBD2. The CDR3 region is CASSFSTSGEGNTQYF. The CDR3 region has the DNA TGTGCCAGCAGCTTCTCGACTAGCGGGGAAGGCAATACGCAGTATTTT.